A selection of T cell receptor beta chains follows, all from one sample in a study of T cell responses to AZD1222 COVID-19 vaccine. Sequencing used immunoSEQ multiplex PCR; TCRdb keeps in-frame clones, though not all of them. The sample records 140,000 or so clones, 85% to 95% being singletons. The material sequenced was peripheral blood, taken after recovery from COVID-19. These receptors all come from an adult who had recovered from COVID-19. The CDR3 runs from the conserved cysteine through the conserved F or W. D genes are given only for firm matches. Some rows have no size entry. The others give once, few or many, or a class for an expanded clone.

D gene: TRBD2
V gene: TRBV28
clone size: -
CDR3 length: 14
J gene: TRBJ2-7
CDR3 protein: CASSPSGSYDEQYF
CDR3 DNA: TGTGCCAGCAGCCCCAGCGGGAGTTACGACGAGCAGTACTTC

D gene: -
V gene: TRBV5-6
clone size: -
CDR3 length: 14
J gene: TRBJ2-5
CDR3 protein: CASSPWTVQETQYF
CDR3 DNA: TGTGCCAGCAGCCCCTGGACAGTCCAAGAGACCCAGTACTTC

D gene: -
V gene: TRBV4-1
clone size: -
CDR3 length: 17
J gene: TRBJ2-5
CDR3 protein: CASSQVGTGRSKETQYF
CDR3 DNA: TGCGCCAGCAGCCAAGTCGGAACTGGCCGAAGTAAAGAGACCCAGTACTTC

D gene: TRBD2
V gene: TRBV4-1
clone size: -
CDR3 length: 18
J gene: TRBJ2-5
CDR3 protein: CASSQVLAGAGIQETQYF
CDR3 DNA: TGCGCCAGCAGCCAAGTGCTAGCGGGAGCTGGGATCCAAGAGACCCAGTACTTC

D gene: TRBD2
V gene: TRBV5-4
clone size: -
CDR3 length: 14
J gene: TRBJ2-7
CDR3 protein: CASSDPSGSYEQYF
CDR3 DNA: TGTGCCAGCAGCGACCCTAGCGGGAGCTACGAGCAGTACTTC

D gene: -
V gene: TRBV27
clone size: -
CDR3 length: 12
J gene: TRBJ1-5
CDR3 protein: CASSSPGWPQHF
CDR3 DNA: TGTGCCAGCAGTTCCCCGGGGTGGCCCCAGCATTTT

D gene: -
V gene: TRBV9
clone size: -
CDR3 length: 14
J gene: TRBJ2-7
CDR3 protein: CASSRAGGAHEQYF
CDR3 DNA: TGTGCCAGCAGCAGGGCAGGAGGTGCCCACGAGCAGTACTTC

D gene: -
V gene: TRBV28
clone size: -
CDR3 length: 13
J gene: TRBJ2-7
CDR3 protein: CASSPGQSYEQYF
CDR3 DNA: TGTGCCAGCAGTCCCGGACAAAGCTACGAGCAGTACTTC

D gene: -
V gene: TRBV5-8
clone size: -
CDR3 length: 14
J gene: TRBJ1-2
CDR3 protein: CASSRIGGIYGYTF
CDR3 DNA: TGTGCCAGCAGCCGGATAGGCGGGATATATGGCTACACCTTC

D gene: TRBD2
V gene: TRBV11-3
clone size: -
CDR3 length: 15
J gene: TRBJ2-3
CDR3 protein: CASSLGLADLDTQYF
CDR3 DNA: TGTGCCAGCAGCCTGGGACTAGCGGACCTGGATACGCAGTATTTT

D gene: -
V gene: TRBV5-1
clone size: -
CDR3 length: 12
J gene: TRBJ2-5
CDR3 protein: CASRSDQETQYF
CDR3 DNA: TGCGCCAGCAGGTCAGACCAAGAGACCCAGTACTTC

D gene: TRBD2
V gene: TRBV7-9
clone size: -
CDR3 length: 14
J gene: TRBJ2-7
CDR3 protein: CASSHGLAGLEQYF
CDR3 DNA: TGTGCCAGCAGCCACGGACTAGCGGGCCTCGAGCAGTACTTC

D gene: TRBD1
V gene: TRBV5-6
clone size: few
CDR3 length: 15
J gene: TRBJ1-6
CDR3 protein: CASSLGITGVSPLHF
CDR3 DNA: TGTGCCAGCAGCTTGGGCATAACAGGGGTCTCACCCCTCCACTTT

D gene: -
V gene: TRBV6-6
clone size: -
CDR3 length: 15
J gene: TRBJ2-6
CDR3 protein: CASSYGGSGANVLTF
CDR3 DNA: TGTGCCAGCAGTTACGGAGGGTCCGGGGCCAACGTCCTGACTTTC

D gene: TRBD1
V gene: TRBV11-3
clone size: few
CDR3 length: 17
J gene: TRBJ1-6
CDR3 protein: CASSLARTGLRDSPLHF
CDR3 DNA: TGTGCCAGCAGCTTAGCCCGGACAGGTTTGCGAGACTCACCCCTCCACTTT

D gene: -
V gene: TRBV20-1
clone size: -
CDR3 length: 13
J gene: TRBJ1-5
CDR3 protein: CSASWRQNQPQHF
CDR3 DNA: TGCAGTGCTAGTTGGAGACAGAATCAGCCCCAGCATTTT

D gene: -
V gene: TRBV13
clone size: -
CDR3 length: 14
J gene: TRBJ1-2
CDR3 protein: CASSLNSGFSGYTF
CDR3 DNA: TGTGCCAGCAGCTTGAACTCAGGGTTTTCGGGCTACACCTTC

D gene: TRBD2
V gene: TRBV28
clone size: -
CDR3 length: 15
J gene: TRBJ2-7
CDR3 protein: CASSPPGLKNYEQYF
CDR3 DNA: TGTGCCAGCAGTCCCCCGGGACTAAAGAACTACGAGCAGTACTTC

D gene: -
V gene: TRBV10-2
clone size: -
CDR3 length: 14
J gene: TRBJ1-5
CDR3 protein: CASSESQFAQPQHF
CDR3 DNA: TGCGCCAGCAGTGAGTCCCAGTTTGCTCAGCCCCAGCATTTT

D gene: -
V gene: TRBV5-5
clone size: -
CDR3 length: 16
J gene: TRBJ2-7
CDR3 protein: CASSFGGARRDYEQYF
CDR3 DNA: TGTGCCAGCAGTTTTGGTGGGGCTCGTAGAGACTACGAGCAGTACTTC

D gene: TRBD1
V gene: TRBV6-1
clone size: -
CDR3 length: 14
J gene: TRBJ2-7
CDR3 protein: CASSLPGQGREQYF
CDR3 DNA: TGTGCCAGCAGCCTACCGGGACAGGGGAGGGAGCAGTACTTC

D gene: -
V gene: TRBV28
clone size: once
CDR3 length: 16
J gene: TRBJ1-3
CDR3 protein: CASSLGDSWGGNTIYF
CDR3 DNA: TGTGCCAGCAGTTTAGGGGACTCCTGGGGTGGAAACACCATATATTTT

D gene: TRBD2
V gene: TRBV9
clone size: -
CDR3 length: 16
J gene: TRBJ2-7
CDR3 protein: CASSVDAGTSFYEQYF
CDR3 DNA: TGTGCCAGCAGCGTAGACGCCGGGACTAGCTTCTACGAGCAGTACTTC

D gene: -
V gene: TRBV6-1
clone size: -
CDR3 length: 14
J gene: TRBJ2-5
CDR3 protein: CASSEWVTEETQYF
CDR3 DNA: TGTGCCAGCAGTGAATGGGTTACGGAAGAGACCCAGTACTTC

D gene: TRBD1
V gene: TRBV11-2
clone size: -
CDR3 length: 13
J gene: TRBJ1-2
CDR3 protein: CASSPLQGAGYTF
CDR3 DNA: TGTGCCAGCAGCCCGTTACAGGGGGCTGGCTACACCTTC

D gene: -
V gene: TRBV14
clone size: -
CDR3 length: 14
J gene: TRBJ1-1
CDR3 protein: CASSGGGHPIEAFF
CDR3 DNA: TGTGCCAGCAGCGGAGGGGGACATCCAATAGAAGCTTTCTTT

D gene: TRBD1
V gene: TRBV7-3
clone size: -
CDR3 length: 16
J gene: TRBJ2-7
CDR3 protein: CASSQGIQGSSYEQYF
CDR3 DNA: TGTGCCAGCAGCCAGGGAATACAGGGGTCATCCTACGAGCAGTACTTC

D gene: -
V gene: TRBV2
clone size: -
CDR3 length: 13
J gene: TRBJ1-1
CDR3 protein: CASSADRNTEAFF
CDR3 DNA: TGTGCCAGCAGTGCGGACAGGAACACTGAAGCTTTCTTT

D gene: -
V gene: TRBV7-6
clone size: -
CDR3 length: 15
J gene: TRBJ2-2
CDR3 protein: CASSLGQGNTGELFF
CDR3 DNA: TGTGCCAGCAGCTTAGGGCAGGGGAACACCGGGGAGCTGTTTTTT

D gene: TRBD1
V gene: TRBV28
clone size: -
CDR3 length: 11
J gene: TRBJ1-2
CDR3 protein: CASGDRDGYTF
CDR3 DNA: TGTGCCAGCGGCGACAGGGATGGCTACACCTTC

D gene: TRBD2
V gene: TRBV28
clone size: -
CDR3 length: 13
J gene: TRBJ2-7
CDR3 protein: CASRSWGGEEQYF
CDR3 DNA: TGTGCCAGCAGATCCTGGGGGGGGGAAGAGCAGTACTTC

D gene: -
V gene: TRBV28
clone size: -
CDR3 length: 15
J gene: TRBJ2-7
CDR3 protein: CASSYNNGRSTEQYF
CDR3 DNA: TGTGCCAGCAGTTACAATAATGGCAGGAGCACCGAGCAGTACTTC

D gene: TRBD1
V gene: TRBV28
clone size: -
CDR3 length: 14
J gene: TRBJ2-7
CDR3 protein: CASSRTGGGYEQYF
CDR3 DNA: TGTGCCAGCAGCCGGACAGGGGGCGGCTACGAGCAGTACTTC

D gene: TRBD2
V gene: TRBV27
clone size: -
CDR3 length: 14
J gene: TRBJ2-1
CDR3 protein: CASSLLGGGDEQFF
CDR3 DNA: TGTGCCAGCAGTTTATTGGGGGGAGGGGATGAGCAGTTCTTC

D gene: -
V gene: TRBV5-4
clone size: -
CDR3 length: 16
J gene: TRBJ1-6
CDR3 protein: CASSLGSSSYNSPLHF
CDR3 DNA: TGTGCCAGCAGCTTGGGGTCCAGCTCCTATAATTCACCCCTCCACTTT

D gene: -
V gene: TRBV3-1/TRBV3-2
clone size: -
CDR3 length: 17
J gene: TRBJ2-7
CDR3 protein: CASSQEKVGVLSYEQYF
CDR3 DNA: TGTGCCAGCAGCCAAGAAAAAGTTGGAGTCCTATCCTACGAGCAGTACTTC

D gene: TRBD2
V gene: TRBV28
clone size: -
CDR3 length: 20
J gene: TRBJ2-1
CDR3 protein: CASSLNFLPLAGVDDNEQFF
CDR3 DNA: TGTGCCAGCAGTTTAAATTTTCTCCCCTTGGCGGGAGTGGACGACAATGAGCAGTTCTTC

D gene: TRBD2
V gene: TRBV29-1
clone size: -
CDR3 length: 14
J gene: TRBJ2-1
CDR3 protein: CSVDTSGSYNEQFF
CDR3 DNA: TGCAGCGTTGATACTAGCGGGTCCTACAATGAGCAGTTCTTC

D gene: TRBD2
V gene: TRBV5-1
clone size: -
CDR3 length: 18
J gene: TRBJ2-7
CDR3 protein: CASSSPSLLAGGSYEQYF
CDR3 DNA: TGCGCCAGCAGCTCCCCTTCTCTACTAGCGGGAGGGTCCTACGAGCAGTACTTC